This TCR beta chain was retrieved from a study of blood T cell repertoires in COVID-19. On the study more broadly: There were acute and convalescent COVID-19 samples, and they came from the United States, Italy and Spain. T cells, B-cell-depleted T cells, or PBMCs provided the cDNA or gDNA that served as material.

The junction had 6 bases not matched to a gene; V was cut back by 2 bases and J by 3 bases. Germline V lookup: CDR1 SGDLS, CDR2 YYNGEE. CDR3 size: 15 residues. Original processing notes: The authors estimated nucleated cell counts from reference gene primer amplification. Only in-frame clones appear in the TCRdb table, and some are missing; sequencing was by immunoSEQ multiplex PCR. V, J and clone size reflect that table, while D and trimming were determined from the DNA. This sample has about 220,000 clones, with 80% to 90% found just once. The sample taken for sequencing was peripheral blood. This sequence was found in a man aged 45 to 65 who had recovered from COVID-19. This chain connects TRBV9 to TRBJ1-1; 8 bases match TRBD1. DNA of the CDR3: TGTGCCAGCAGCGTCTTGGACAGGGCGGACACTGAAGCTTTCTTT. Amino acids: CASSVLDRADTEAFF.